This TCR beta chain was sequenced during a study of spatial heterogeneity in lung cancer. About the study: The count of detected beta-chain sequences consistently exceeded that of alpha-chain sequences. The correlation between TCR transcript counts in tumor regions and a T cell module score from matched bulk RNA-seq was strong.

Specified time point: sample taken at primary tumor resection. Unsorted tumor, nontumor lung tissue or cryopreserved PBMC supplied the whole RNA. Each CDR3 protein gets one entry after TCRdb re-called the 5' RACE reads with MiXCR. The repertoire holds some 5,500 distinct CDR3 sequences, with roughly 15% as singletons. This clonotype is medium-sized. Its specificity is not known. A library prepared for alpha chains yielded this beta chain as an off-target read; its size is of little meaning. Germline V gene data show CDR1 as PRHDT and CDR2 as FYEKMQ (reference sequence). There are 15 residues in the CDR3. Trimming removed 1 base from V and 5 bases from J; junction bases left unmatched: 6. General observations from the study: Ubiquitous and regional nonsynonymous mutation counts were tracked by ubiquitous and regional expanded TCR counts, respectively. Tumor mutation count correlated with how many alpha and beta TCRs expanded intratumorally.

Here the sequenced sample was lung tumor tissue, taken at surgery. The V and J genes are TRBV13 and TRBJ2-5, with 8 bases matching TRBD2. This clonotype originated in a male donor with early-stage non-small cell lung cancer. The CDR3 nucleotides are TGTGCCAGCAGCTTAGCGGGAGGGCCTAGGGAGACCCAGTACTTC. It specifies CASSLAGGPRETQYF.